The clone carrying this T cell receptor beta chain was found many times. As yet, its antigen is unknown. Active ophthalmopathy (CAS at least 3, NOSPECS at least 4), lasting under 3 months. Patients with other autoimmune diseases, uncontrolled infections, pregnancy or lactation were excluded. PBMCs originated in 7.5 to 10 ml of fresh peripheral blood. This sample was taken from a study of Graves' ophthalmopathy and Graves' hyperthyroidism. TCR beta CDR3 regions were amplified from RNA transcripts. Second-round multiplex PCR followed a first-round RT-PCR using HTBI primers. TCRdb called the multiplex PCR reads again in MiXCR, with one record for every CDR3 protein. The data contain 350,000 to 400,000 distinct CDR3 sequences, approximately 16% of them singletons. Study-level findings and limits: The model predicted ophthalmopathy progression with roughly 70% sensitivity and around 72% specificity.

Trimming cost V 6 bases and J 0 bases, with 15 bases left between them. This CDR3 has 17 amino acids. The V gene's germline CDR1 is MNHEY and CDR2 SVGEGT. The chain uses TRBV6-2 or TRBV6-3 and TRBJ1-6; TRBD1 is a possible D gene (6 bases). The sequenced material came from peripheral blood. The receptor was derived from a woman under 30 with Graves' ophthalmopathy. The CDR3: CASRPTDRSSYNSPLHF. CDR3 nucleotide sequence: TGTGCCAGCAGACCGACCGACAGGAGCTCCTATAATTCACCCCTCCACTTT.